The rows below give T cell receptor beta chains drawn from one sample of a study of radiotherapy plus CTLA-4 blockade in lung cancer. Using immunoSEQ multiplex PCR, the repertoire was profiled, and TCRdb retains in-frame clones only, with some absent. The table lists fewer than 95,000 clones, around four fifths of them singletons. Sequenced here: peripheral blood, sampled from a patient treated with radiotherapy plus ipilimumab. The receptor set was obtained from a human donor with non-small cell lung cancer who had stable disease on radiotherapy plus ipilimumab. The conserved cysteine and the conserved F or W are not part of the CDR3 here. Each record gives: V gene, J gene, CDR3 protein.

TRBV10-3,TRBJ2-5,AISDRAADQETQY
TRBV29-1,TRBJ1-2,SVDTQLGGNYGYT
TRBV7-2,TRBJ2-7,ASSYFDGEQY
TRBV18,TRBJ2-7,ASSPRGRRYEQY
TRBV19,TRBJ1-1,ASSIFLNTEAF
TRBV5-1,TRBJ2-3,ASSRSGANTDTQY
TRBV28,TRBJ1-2,ASSLYSHGTGPYGYT
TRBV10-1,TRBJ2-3,ASRRRAGDTDTQY
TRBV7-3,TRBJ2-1,ASSFAQTSPEQF
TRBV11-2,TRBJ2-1,ASSLEGDGANEQF
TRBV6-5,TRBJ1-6,ASSYSMGGMDSPLH
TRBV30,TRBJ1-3,AWSPGSGNTIY
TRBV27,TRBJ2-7,ASAVRGQSHEQY
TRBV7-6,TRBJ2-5,ASSLSDGGFPQTQY
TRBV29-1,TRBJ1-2,SVKRGAEGYT
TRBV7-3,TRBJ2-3,ASSLKHGVSTDTQY
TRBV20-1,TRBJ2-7,SATGLSEQY
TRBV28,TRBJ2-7,ASTLGRATWKGPDYEQY